The TCR delta chain described here comes from a study of human gamma delta and Vdelta1 T cells. This clone was seen only a few times. Its antigen is as yet unknown. This CDR3 has 18 amino acids. Trimming pared 3 bases from V and 0 bases from J, leaving 17 bases between. Germline values: CDR1 TSWWSYY, CDR2 QGS. TCRdb used CATT to re-call clones from the PCR reads. The sample shows fewer than 15,000 delta-chain clones, about half of them seen only once. This TCR derives from a human donor in good health. The rearrangement links TRDV1 to TRDJ2; D gene ambiguous. Sequenced: Vdelta1 gamma-delta T cells from blood grown in culture (DOT cells). The CDR3 DNA is TGTGCTCTTGGGGAGCAGGTCCCTCCGCTAGCTTTGACAGCACAACTCTTCTTT. Translated: CALGEQVPPLALTAQLFF.